Listed below are T cell receptor beta chains from one sample, sequenced in a study of blood T cell repertoires in COVID-19. Only in-frame clones appear in the TCRdb table, and some are missing; sequencing was by immunoSEQ multiplex PCR. The sample includes about 190,000 clones, about 81% of them seen just once. Sample: peripheral blood. The receptors here all came from a woman older than 75 with COVID-19, enrolled during active disease. Both conserved end residues are part of each CDR3.

V: TRBV4-3; J: TRBJ2-5; CDR3: CASSKGAGVKQETQYF
V: TRBV7-9; J: TRBJ2-7; CDR3: CASSFRGEQYF
V: TRBV27; J: TRBJ2-7; CDR3: CASSLSWQKNYEQYF
V: TRBV5-1; J: TRBJ2-1; CDR3: CASSLDLAGGYNEQFF
V: TRBV18; J: TRBJ1-5; CDR3: CASFRQGREGQPQHF
V: TRBV2; J: TRBJ1-2; CDR3: CATPDRGDYGYTF
V: TRBV9; J: TRBJ2-3; CDR3: CASSARGGDTQYF
V: TRBV3-1/TRBV3-2; J: TRBJ2-1; CDR3: CASSQDPSPRVYNEQFF
V: TRBV7-2; J: TRBJ2-7; CDR3: CASSVTYRGYEQYF
V: TRBV6-5; J: TRBJ1-2; CDR3: CASSRPGQGNYGYTF
V: TRBV11-2; J: TRBJ2-7; CDR3: CASSPSSGTYEQYF
V: TRBV4-1; J: TRBJ2-6; CDR3: CASRSLFQGAGANVLTF
V: TRBV27; J: TRBJ2-3; CDR3: CASSFTSRYSTDTQYF
V: TRBV4-1; J: TRBJ2-4; CDR3: CASRIFRGLLAKNIQYF
V: TRBV28; J: TRBJ2-3; CDR3: CASSDRPTDTQYF
V: TRBV6-5; J: TRBJ1-1; CDR3: CASSYSRGGTEAFF
V: TRBV3-1/TRBV3-2; J: TRBJ1-5; CDR3: CASSQATGGHQPQHF
V: TRBV28; J: TRBJ1-1; CDR3: CASSLTWTYTEAFF
V: TRBV30; J: TRBJ2-1; CDR3: CAWSVRREEQFF
V: TRBV27; J: TRBJ2-2; CDR3: CASSSPGLAGVPGELFF